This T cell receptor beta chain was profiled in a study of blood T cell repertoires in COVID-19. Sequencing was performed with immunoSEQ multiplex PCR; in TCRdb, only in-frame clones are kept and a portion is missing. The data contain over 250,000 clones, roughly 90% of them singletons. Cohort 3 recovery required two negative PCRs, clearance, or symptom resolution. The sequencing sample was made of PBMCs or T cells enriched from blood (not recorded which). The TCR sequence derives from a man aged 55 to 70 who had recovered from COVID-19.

The CDR3 DNA reads as TGTGCCAGTAGTTTAACCTCCACCTCGGGGACCGGGGAGCTGTTTTTT. This gives the protein CASSLTSTSGTGELFF. The V and J genes are TRBV19 and TRBJ2-2; maybe TRBD2 (5 bases). CDR1 and CDR2 from the germline V gene are LNHDA and SQIVND (reference sequence). Deletions cut 5 bases from V and 5 bases from J, with 18 bases between. This CDR3 is 16 amino acids long. Supplemented by reference TRBV19 and TRBJ2-2, the full variable domain reads DGGITQSPKYLFRKEGQNVTLSCEQNLNHDAMYWYRQDPGQGLRLIYYSQIVNDFQKGDIAEGYSVSREKKESFPLTVTSAQKNPTAFYLCASSLTSTSGTGELFFGEGSRLTVL.